A single sample is the source of the 16 T cell receptor beta chains below, sequenced in a study of cytomegalovirus exposure and HLA in healthy donors. This table comes from immunoSEQ multiplex PCR, and its TCRdb copy is limited to in-frame clones, with some not included. The sample yields some 90,000 clones, roughly 85% seen once. What was sequenced was PBMCs. All receptors come from a woman aged 25 to 39 in good health and CMV-seronegative.

This clone was detected a few times. The V call is TRBV9, the J call TRBJ2-2; D gene uncertain. The ends were cut back, 3 bases at V and 3 bases at J, with 12 bases in the middle. This CDR3 spans 15 amino acids. Germline CDR1 is SGDLS and CDR2 is YYNGEE. This CDR3 is CASSAAAEDTGELFF. CDR3 in DNA: TGTGCCAGCAGCGCTGCCGCGGAAGACACCGGGGAGCTGTTTTTT.

The J gene is TRBJ2-5, the V gene TRBV30; TRBD2 agrees at 11 bases. Germline CDR1 reads GTSNPN; CDR2 reads SVGIG (reference sequence). V dropped 4 bases and J dropped 5; count of bases not matched to a gene: 6. The CDR3 contains 14 residues. CDR3 DNA: TGTGCCTGGAATAGCGGGAGGGGTTGGGAGACCCAGTACTTC. Encoded protein: CAWNSGRGWETQYF.

CDR3 protein: CASSPGGKLFF. In DNA, the CDR3 is TGTGCCAGCAGCCCGGGCGGGAAACTGTTTTTT. The J gene is TRBJ1-4, the V gene TRBV7-9; D uncertain. This CDR3 spans 11 amino acids. Germline V lookup: CDR1 SEHNR, CDR2 FQNEAQ (reference sequence). Trimming stripped 5 bases from V and 11 bases from J, with 9 bases between.

This chain uses TRBV5-6 with TRBJ2-7, with 7 bases lining up with TRBD1. This CDR3 spans 16 amino acids. Germline CDR1 is SGHDT and CDR2 is YYEEEE. V lost 2 bases, J lost 0 bases, and 8 bases stayed unmatched. CDR3 sequence: CASSFTGTVISYEQYF. As DNA, the CDR3 is TGTGCCAGCAGCTTTACAGGGACAGTTATCTCCTACGAGCAGTACTTC.

This chain connects TRBV27 to TRBJ1-1; D is perhaps TRBD1 (6 bases). This CDR3 is 13 amino acids long. CDR1 and CDR2 from the germline V gene are MNHEY and SMNVEV (reference sequence). V was trimmed by 8 bases and J by 1 base, leaving 11 bases between them. For the CDR3, the DNA is TGTGCCAGCGCCCGCAGGGGGAACACTGAAGCTTTCTTT. This sequence encodes CASARRGNTEAFF.

V usage is TRBV20-1 and J usage is TRBJ2-1; D call uncertain. V dropped 5 bases and J dropped 4 bases, with 3 bases sitting between them. There are 10 residues in the CDR3. Germline lookup yields CDR1 DFQATT and CDR2 SNEGSKA (reference sequence). CDR3 bases: TGCAGTGCTTTATACAATGAGCAGTTCTTC. Its translation is CSALYNEQFF.

The V call is TRBV27, the J call TRBJ2-3; TRBD1 matches at 7 bases. This CDR3 has 19 residues. CDR1 MNHEY and CDR2 SMNVEV come from the germline V gene (reference sequence). Trimming took 2 bases from V and 4 from J; bases not matched to a gene: 18. In DNA, the CDR3 is TGTGCCAGCAGTTTACTCAGAGAATCACAGGGGATAGTCTCAGATACGCAGTATTTT. It specifies CASSLLRESQGIVSDTQYF.

This sequence joins TRBV27 and TRBJ2-6, with D possibly being TRBD2 (6 bases). Trimming stripped 1 base from V and 1 base from J, with 8 bases between. Germline V gives CDR1 MNHEY, CDR2 SMNVEV (reference sequence). The CDR3 sequence is 16 residues long. The CDR3 nucleotides read TGTGCCAGCAGTTTATGGGGAGGATCTGGGGCCAACGTCCTGACTTTC. This sequence encodes CASSLWGGSGANVLTF. Combining the CDR3 with reference TRBV27 and TRBJ2-6 gives the whole variable domain EAQVTQNPRYLITVTGKKLTVTCSQNMNHEYMSWYRQDPGLGLRQIYYSMNVEVTDKGDVPEGYKVSRKEKRNFPLILESPSPNQTSLYFCASSLWGGSGANVLTFGAGSRLTVL.

This chain links TRBV7-2 with TRBJ1-5, with TRBD1 identical over 9 bases. CDR1 is SGHTA, CDR2 FQGNSA, per germline. The CDR3 runs 16 residues. The junction had 5 bases not matched to a gene; V was cut back by 1 base and J by 4 bases. DNA for the CDR3: TGTGCCAGCAGCTTAGTTTCGACAGGGGGTAATCAGCCCCAGCATTTT. Residues: CASSLVSTGGNQPQHF.

The chain links TRBV29-1 to TRBJ2-7; TRBD1 aligns across 10 bases. CDR3 length equals 14 residues. Germline V lookup: CDR1 SQVTM, CDR2 ANQGSEA. V lost 7 bases to trimming and J lost 3 bases; unmatched junction nucleotides: 9. CDR3: CSGGFGQGVYEQYF. Here the CDR3 DNA reads TGCAGCGGGGGTTTTGGACAGGGGGTCTACGAGCAGTACTTC.

This chain links TRBV9 with TRBJ2-1, with TRBD2 matching over 7 bases. This CDR3 comprises 14 residues. V was pared by 2 bases and J by 6 bases, with 5 bases of the junction left unmatched. From germline, CDR1 is SGDLS and CDR2 YYNGEE. The CDR3: CASSVPSGRNEQFF. Here the CDR3 DNA reads TGTGCCAGCAGCGTCCCTAGCGGCCGCAATGAGCAGTTCTTC. Supplemented by reference TRBV9 and TRBJ2-1, the full variable domain reads DSGVTQTPKHLITATGQRVTLRCSPRSGDLSVYWYQQSLDQGLQFLIQYYNGEERAKGNILERFSAQQFPDLHSELNLSSLELGDSALYFCASSVPSGRNEQFFGPGTRLTVL.

V usage is TRBV2 and J usage is TRBJ2-5, with a weak D call TRBD1 (6 bases). Trimming took 4 bases from V and 0 from J, leaving 12 bases between them. CDR1 is SNHLY, CDR2 FYNNEI, per germline. The length of the CDR3 is 15 residues. CDR3 DNA sequence: TGTGCCAGCAGTGTGGAACAGGGCCACCAAGAGACCCAGTACTTC. Translated, it gives CASSVEQGHQETQYF.

The chain recombines TRBV6-6 with TRBJ1-3; D is ambiguous. Trimming took off 10 bases at V and 1 base at J, with 11 bases between the two ends. CDR3 length: 13 amino acids. CDR1 MNHNY and CDR2 SVGAGI come from the germline V gene (reference sequence). CDR3 in amino acids: CATPTLSGNTIYF. CDR3 in DNA: TGTGCCACCCCGACACTTTCTGGAAACACCATATATTTT.

The V call is TRBV4-1, the J call TRBJ1-2; 7 bases align to TRBD1. CDR3 length equals 15 residues. Germline trimming cut 0 bases from V and 4 bases from J; bases unmatched to any gene: 5. CDR1 MGHRA and CDR2 YSYEKL come from the germline V gene. The CDR3 DNA is TGCGCCAGCAGCCAAGAGGGACAGTACCCCTATGGCTACACCTTC. Amino acids: CASSQEGQYPYGYTF.

This chain uses TRBV7-9 with TRBJ2-7, with 7 bases identical to TRBD1. V lost 7 bases and J lost 3; bases outside the gene matches: 9. The CDR3 covers 14 residues. The V gene's germline CDR1 is SEHNR and CDR2 FQNEAQ (reference sequence). CDR3 protein: CASTHQGQLYEQYF. DNA for the CDR3: TGTGCCAGCACCCACCAGGGACAGCTCTACGAGCAGTACTTC.

The rearrangement links TRBV11-2 to TRBJ2-7, with D maybe TRBD2 (6 bases). Per germline, CDR1 SGHAT and CDR2 FQNNGV. Trimming shortened V by 3 bases and J by 4 bases, and 13 bases separated the two germline ends. The CDR3 sequence is 14 residues long. CDR3 in DNA: TGTGCCAGCAGCTTCCCGGGACTCCCGTACGAGCAGTACTTC. Its translation: CASSFPGLPYEQYF.